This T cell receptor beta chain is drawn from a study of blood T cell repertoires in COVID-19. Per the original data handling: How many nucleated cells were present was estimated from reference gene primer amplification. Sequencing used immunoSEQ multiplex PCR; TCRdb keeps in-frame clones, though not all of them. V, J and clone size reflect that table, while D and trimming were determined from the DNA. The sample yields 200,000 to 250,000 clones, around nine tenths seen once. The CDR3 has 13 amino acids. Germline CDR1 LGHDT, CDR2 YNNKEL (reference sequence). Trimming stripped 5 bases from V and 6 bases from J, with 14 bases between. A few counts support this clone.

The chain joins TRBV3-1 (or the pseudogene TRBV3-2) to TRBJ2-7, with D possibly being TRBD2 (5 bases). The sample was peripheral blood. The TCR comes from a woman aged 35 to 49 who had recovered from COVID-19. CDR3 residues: CASSVRPGGEQYF. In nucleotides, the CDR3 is TGTGCCAGCAGCGTCAGGCCAGGAGGCGAGCAGTACTTC.